These 21 T cell receptor beta chains came from one sample sequenced in a study of control samples from healthy donors and cancer patients. The method was immunoSEQ multiplex PCR; TCRdb's version includes in-frame clones alone and lacks a portion of them. Of about 180,000 clones listed, 91% are singletons. What was sequenced was blood. The receptors come from a woman aged 40 to 50 in good health.

The chain carries TRBV15 and TRBJ2-1; TRBD2 aligns across 11 bases. V lost 3 bases, J lost 9 bases, and 10 bases stayed unmatched. The CDR3 runs to 16 residues. From germline, CDR1 is LNHNV and CDR2 YYDKDF (reference sequence). In DNA form, the CDR3 reads TGTGCCACCAGCAGGGATCTAGCGGGGGGAGGTGGTGAGCAGTTCTTC. It encodes CATSRDLAGGGGEQFF.

This clone was recorded once. The CDR3 reads CAWSVRGPLQPTNEKLFF. The CDR3 DNA reads TGTGCCTGGAGTGTGAGGGGACCCCTCCAGCCAACTAATGAAAAACTGTTTTTT. V usage is TRBV30 and J usage is TRBJ1-4; TRBD1 is a possible D gene (5 bases). CDR1 is GTSNPN, CDR2 SVGIG, per germline (reference sequence). This CDR3 has 18 residues. V was shortened by 0 bases and J by 0 bases, with 17 bases between the two germline ends.

The rearrangement links TRBV5-1 to TRBJ1-3, with 8 bases that match TRBD1. V lost 3 bases and J lost 2; bases outside the gene matches: 1. CDR1 and CDR2 (germline): SGHRS, YFSETQ. There are 14 residues in the CDR3. CDR3 in DNA: TGCGCCAGCAGCTCGACAGGGGCTGGAAACACCATATATTTT. Residues: CASSSTGAGNTIYF.

This sequence joins TRBV10-2 and TRBJ1-2; 7 bases match TRBD1. The V gene's germline CDR1 is WSHSY and CDR2 SAAADI. Trimming at V came to 1 base and at J to 3 bases, leaving 5 bases not matched to a gene. The CDR3 loop spans 15 amino acids. This chain's CDR3 is CASSEYGTDHYGYTF. CDR3 DNA sequence: TGCGCCAGCAGTGAGTACGGGACAGACCACTATGGCTACACCTTC.

The chain carries TRBV12-3 or TRBV12-4 and TRBJ1-5; D unresolved. V dropped 5 bases and J dropped 7 bases, with 9 bases sitting between them. The CDR3 is 12 residues long. The CDR3 DNA sequence: TGTGCCAGCAGTCCGGGGAAACAGCCCCAGCATTTT. Amino acid sequence: CASSPGKQPQHF.

The chain has TRBV5-1 and TRBJ2-1; TRBD2 matches 14 bases. V lost 4 bases, J lost 2 bases, and 5 bases stayed unmatched. The CDR3 is 17 amino acids. The germline gives CDR1 SGHRS, CDR2 YFSETQ. In DNA form, the CDR3 reads TGCGCCAGCAGCCTGGGACTAGCGGGGGCGGCCTACAATGAGCAGTTCTTC. It specifies CASSLGLAGAAYNEQFF.

The chain is built from TRBV9 and TRBJ2-5; 9 bases map to TRBD2. Germline V gives CDR1 SGDLS, CDR2 YYNGEE. Losses at the gene ends were 2 bases for V and 5 bases for J; bases not matched to a gene: 10. This CDR3 spans 16 amino acids. The CDR3 region is CASSVSLAGGEETQYF. DNA of the CDR3: TGTGCCAGCAGCGTCTCTCTGGCGGGGGGGGAGGAGACCCAGTACTTC.

The CDR3 DNA sequence: TGTGCCACCAGCGAGGGGAACTCCTACGAGCAGTACTTC. Translated: CATSEGNSYEQYF. The V and J genes are TRBV15 and TRBJ2-7, with D perhaps given as TRBD1 or TRBD2 (5 bases each). V gave up 5 bases and J gave up 0 bases, with 8 bases separating them. CDR1 and CDR2 from the germline V gene are LNHNV and YYDKDF (reference sequence). CDR3 size: 13 residues.

V usage is TRBV2 and J usage is TRBJ1-1; D is possibly TRBD1 (6 bases). CDR1 SNHLY and CDR2 FYNNEI come from the germline V gene. The CDR3 runs 14 residues. V was cut by 5 bases and J by 5 bases, with 15 bases left in between. DNA for the CDR3: TGTGCCAGCAGTATACAGGGAACTGAAACTGAAGCTTTCTTT. Protein sequence: CASSIQGTETEAFF.

In the case of this clone: The sample contains more than one DNA sequence encoding this CDR3. The chain employs TRBV7-9 and TRBJ1-6; tentatively, D is TRBD1 (5 bases). The CDR3 loop spans 16 amino acids. Germline CDR1 reads SEHNR; CDR2 reads FQNEAQ (reference sequence). V shed 5 bases and J shed 5 bases, with 16 bases lying between them. Written as DNA, the CDR3 is TGTGCCAGCAGCCCCTTGGTGGCAGGGAATAATTCACCCCTCCACTTT. Translating gives CASSPLVAGNNSPLHF.

The chain couples TRBV5-1 to TRBJ2-3; D call uncertain. Germline V gene data show CDR1 as SGHRS and CDR2 as YFSETQ. The V end was cut by 4 bases, the J end by 2 bases, with 14 bases between. The CDR3 totals 15 residues. The DNA for the CDR3 is TGCGCCAGCAGCCCCGTAGTCCTTAACACAGATACGCAGTATTTT. It translates to CASSPVVLNTDTQYF. Filled out from reference TRBV5-1 and TRBJ2-3, the complete variable domain reads KAGVTQTPRYLIKTRGQQVTLSCSPISGHRSVSWYQQTPGQGLQFLFEYFSETQRNKGNFPGRFSGRQFSNSRSEMNVSTLELGDSALYLCASSPVVLNTDTQYFGPGTRLTVL.

This chain connects TRBV19 to TRBJ1-1, with no clear D. Germline lookup yields CDR1 LNHDA and CDR2 SQIVND (reference sequence). The CDR3 is 14 amino acids. V was pared by 1 base and J by 8 bases, with 14 bases between. In DNA, the CDR3 is TGTGCCAGTAGTATAGCCGAGGTCAGGATGGAAGCTTTCTTT. Protein sequence: CASSIAEVRMEAFF.

The chain carries TRBV18 and TRBJ1-5, with 7 nucleotides matching TRBD1. V was pared by 1 base and J by 7 bases, with 7 bases of the junction left unmatched. CDR3 length: 15 amino acids. CDR1 is KGHSH, CDR2 LQKENI, per germline. CDR3 nucleotides: TGTGCCAGCTCACCACGGTCCGAAGGGGGCCAGCCCCAGCATTTT. Translation gives CASSPRSEGGQPQHF.

In this sample, this clone turned up once. The chain is built from TRBV3-1 (or the pseudogene TRBV3-2) and TRBJ2-1; 9 nucleotides agree with TRBD1. Losses at the gene ends were 5 bases for V and 7 bases for J; bases not matched to a gene: 9. Germline loops: CDR1 LGHDT, CDR2 YNNKEL (reference sequence). The CDR3 covers 15 residues. The CDR3 spells CASSNRDRDVNEQFF. CDR3 sequence (DNA): TGTGCCAGCAGCAACCGGGACAGGGATGTAAATGAGCAGTTCTTC.

This chain links TRBV7-8 with TRBJ2-1; 7 nucleotides line up with TRBD1. Trimming at V came to 5 bases and at J to 5 bases, leaving 18 bases not matched to a gene. CDR3 length: 18 residues. The germline V gene has CDR1 SGHVS and CDR2 FQNEAQ. In DNA, the CDR3 is TGTGCCAGCAGCCCCCTTCAACCTCCGGCAGGGGGAAACAATGAGCAGTTCTTC. Translating gives CASSPLQPPAGGNNEQFF.

V and J are TRBV13 and TRBJ1-4; no clear D gene. The CDR3 extends over 14 amino acids. The V end lost 3 bases, the J end lost 6 bases, and 11 bases lay between the germline ends. Germline loops: CDR1 PRHDT, CDR2 FYEKMQ (reference sequence). The CDR3 nucleotides read TGTGCCAGCAGCTTGAGTGGTGCCTATGAAAAACTGTTTTTT. Protein product: CASSLSGAYEKLFF.

This rearrangement joins TRBV27 to TRBJ1-4; tentative D call: TRBD1 (6 bases). Trimming cost V 4 bases and J 5 bases, with 14 bases left between them. The CDR3 is 15 amino acids. Per the germline V gene, CDR1 is MNHEY and CDR2 is SMNVEV (reference sequence). In nucleotides, the CDR3 is TGTGCCAGCAGTTCGCCAGGACAGCCGAATGAAAAACTGTTTTTT. The encoded protein is CASSSPGQPNEKLFF.

The chain has TRBV5-1 and TRBJ1-2; weak D call: TRBD1 (6 bases). Germline V gene sequence: CDR1 SGHRS, CDR2 YFSETQ. Trimming cost V 4 bases and J 0 bases, with 13 bases left between them. There are 15 residues in the CDR3. The CDR3 DNA sequence: TGCGCCAGCAGCGCCAGGACAGTCCCTAACTATGGCTACACCTTC. Translating gives CASSARTVPNYGYTF.

V is TRBV3-1 (or the pseudogene TRBV3-2) and J is TRBJ1-3, with D possibly TRBD1 on 6 matching bases. Trimming stripped 5 bases from V and 1 base from J, with 9 bases between. Germline values: CDR1 LGHDT, CDR2 YNNKEL (reference sequence). The CDR3 is made up of 14 amino acids. CDR3 sequence reads: CASSSTGSGNTIYF. CDR3 sequence (DNA): TGTGCCAGCAGCTCGACAGGTTCTGGAAACACCATATATTTT.

The rearrangement links TRBV25-1 to TRBJ2-7; D remains ambiguous. Deletions cut 5 bases from V and 6 bases from J, with 14 bases between. The germline CDR1 and CDR2 sequences are MGHDK and SYGVNS. This CDR3 is 13 amino acids long. The CDR3 coding sequence is TGTGCCAGCAGTCAAGGTCCAACGGGCGAGCAGTACTTC. This encodes CASSQGPTGEQYF.

The chain combines TRBV9 with TRBJ1-1; D is perhaps TRBD1 (6 bases). The CDR3 consists of 12 residues. V was cut by 6 bases and J by 3 bases, with 9 bases left in between. Per germline, CDR1 SGDLS and CDR2 YYNGEE. CDR3 region: CASNRDDTEAFF. As DNA, the CDR3 is TGTGCCAGCAACAGGGATGACACTGAAGCTTTCTTT.